A selection of T cell receptor beta chains follows, all from one sample in a study of regulatory T cells in long-lasting Graves disease. Via MiXCR, TCRdb re-called the multiplex PCR reads, giving one row per CDR3 protein. The profile shows around 480,000 distinct CDR3 sequences, about 16% of them singletons. The sample also formed part of further work on T cells in Graves' hyperthyroidism and ophthalmopathy.

Sequenced here: peripheral blood mononuclear cells (PBMCs), sampled at new diagnosis, from a patient treated with antithyroid drugs. The receptors shown here come from a woman aged 35-60 years with Graves disease. CDR3s leave out the opening cysteine and the closing phenylalanine or tryptophan. D genes are given only for firm matches. Expanded clones get a size class; other rows say once, few or many, or leave the size out.

J gene: TRBJ2-3
V gene: TRBV4-2
D gene: .
clone size: .
CDR3 length: 13
CDR3 protein: ASSQDLTGADTQY

J gene: TRBJ1-1
V gene: TRBV28
D gene: .
clone size: many
CDR3 length: 11
CDR3 protein: ASSLSVVTEAF

J gene: TRBJ2-1
V gene: TRBV5-1
D gene: TRBD2
clone size: .
CDR3 length: 14
CDR3 protein: ASSRTLSGGYNEQF

J gene: TRBJ1-3
V gene: TRBV28
D gene: .
clone size: many
CDR3 length: 14
CDR3 protein: ASSLGGSYSGNTIY

J gene: TRBJ2-3
V gene: TRBV7-2
D gene: .
clone size: many
CDR3 length: 12
CDR3 protein: ASSLGPTGDTQY

J gene: TRBJ2-7
V gene: TRBV16
D gene: .
clone size: .
CDR3 length: 11
CDR3 protein: ASSYSGLGEQY

J gene: TRBJ1-1
V gene: TRBV18
D gene: TRBD1
clone size: .
CDR3 length: 11
CDR3 protein: ATLGQLNAEAF

J gene: TRBJ2-3
V gene: TRBV29-1
D gene: .
clone size: many
CDR3 length: 10
CDR3 protein: SVTGRTDTQY

J gene: TRBJ1-5
V gene: TRBV3-1
D gene: .
clone size: .
CDR3 length: 12
CDR3 protein: ASRGGGSRQPQH

J gene: TRBJ1-4
V gene: TRBV12-3/TRBV12-4
D gene: TRBD1
clone size: many
CDR3 length: 13
CDR3 protein: ASSLLQGVGEKLF

J gene: TRBJ2-2
V gene: TRBV20-1
D gene: .
clone size: .
CDR3 length: 12
CDR3 protein: SVAGTENTGELF

J gene: TRBJ2-3
V gene: TRBV28
D gene: .
clone size: many
CDR3 length: 12
CDR3 protein: ASSRGQDTDTQY

J gene: TRBJ2-3
V gene: TRBV5-4
D gene: TRBD2
clone size: many
CDR3 length: 13
CDR3 protein: ASSWASGGDDTQY

J gene: TRBJ1-2
V gene: TRBV6-4
D gene: .
clone size: .
CDR3 length: 12
CDR3 protein: ASRPGQLNCGYT

J gene: TRBJ2-5
V gene: TRBV12-3/TRBV12-4
D gene: TRBD2
clone size: many
CDR3 length: 11
CDR3 protein: ASSWGGQETQY

J gene: TRBJ1-6
V gene: TRBV19
D gene: .
clone size: many
CDR3 length: 14
CDR3 protein: ASNPSGQFYNSPLH

J gene: TRBJ1-1
V gene: TRBV5-5
D gene: .
clone size: many
CDR3 length: 11
CDR3 protein: ASSLEALAEAF

J gene: TRBJ1-5
V gene: TRBV28
D gene: .
clone size: .
CDR3 length: 11
CDR3 protein: ATTGAGDQPQH

J gene: .
V gene: TRBV6-9
D gene: .
clone size: few
CDR3 length: 12
CDR3 protein: ASSYSPGKETQY

J gene: TRBJ1-2
V gene: TRBV30
D gene: TRBD1
clone size: .
CDR3 length: 13
CDR3 protein: AWTRGGQGAQGYT

J gene: TRBJ1-1
V gene: TRBV3-1
D gene: .
clone size: many
CDR3 length: 11
CDR3 protein: ASSQAGRTEAF

J gene: TRBJ1-6
V gene: TRBV14
D gene: .
clone size: few
CDR3 length: 15
CDR3 protein: ASSQGGGLSHDSPLH

J gene: TRBJ2-3
V gene: TRBV6-1
D gene: TRBD2
clone size: few
CDR3 length: 15
CDR3 protein: ASSEGSLAGGTDTQY

J gene: TRBJ1-1
V gene: TRBV6-2/TRBV6-3
D gene: .
clone size: many
CDR3 length: 12
CDR3 protein: ASSYSGAYTEAF

J gene: TRBJ1-2
V gene: TRBV20-1
D gene: .
clone size: many
CDR3 length: 15
CDR3 protein: SARDYWQLLGGYGYT

J gene: TRBJ1-1
V gene: TRBV30
D gene: TRBD1
clone size: few
CDR3 length: 13
CDR3 protein: AWSVQTGANTEAF

J gene: TRBJ1-1
V gene: TRBV7-3
D gene: .
clone size: many
CDR3 length: 11
CDR3 protein: ASSPSVETEAF

J gene: TRBJ1-5
V gene: TRBV19
D gene: .
clone size: .
CDR3 length: 9
CDR3 protein: ASSALNRQH

J gene: TRBJ2-1
V gene: TRBV5-1
D gene: .
clone size: many
CDR3 length: 17
CDR3 protein: ASSPGHGGIILAYNEQF

J gene: TRBJ1-3
V gene: TRBV3-1
D gene: .
clone size: many
CDR3 length: 15
CDR3 protein: ASSYGTTKSSGNTIY

J gene: TRBJ2-7
V gene: TRBV7-9
D gene: .
clone size: few
CDR3 length: 13
CDR3 protein: ASSSAGASTYEQY

J gene: TRBJ2-2
V gene: TRBV27
D gene: .
clone size: few
CDR3 length: 11
CDR3 protein: ASGLSPVGELF

J gene: TRBJ1-2
V gene: TRBV20-1
D gene: .
clone size: many
CDR3 length: 9
CDR3 protein: SAAPVAGYT

J gene: TRBJ2-1
V gene: TRBV7-3
D gene: TRBD2
clone size: few
CDR3 length: 15
CDR3 protein: ASSPGTSGGSYNEQF

J gene: TRBJ1-5
V gene: TRBV6-1
D gene: .
clone size: .
CDR3 length: 12
CDR3 protein: ASTEGGSNQPQH

J gene: TRBJ1-5
V gene: TRBV2
D gene: .
clone size: many
CDR3 length: 13
CDR3 protein: ASRGSPMTDQPQH

J gene: TRBJ1-1
V gene: TRBV7-9
D gene: .
clone size: many
CDR3 length: 11
CDR3 protein: ASSLVGTAEAF

J gene: TRBJ2-3
V gene: TRBV6-1
D gene: TRBD2
clone size: .
CDR3 length: 14
CDR3 protein: ASRYRLAGITDTQY

J gene: TRBJ1-6
V gene: TRBV12-3/TRBV12-4
D gene: .
clone size: few
CDR3 length: 11
CDR3 protein: ASSFGDGSPLH

J gene: TRBJ1-2
V gene: TRBV29-1
D gene: .
clone size: many
CDR3 length: 13
CDR3 protein: SVEGEGGVNYGYT

J gene: TRBJ2-3
V gene: TRBV24-1
D gene: .
clone size: many
CDR3 length: 13
CDR3 protein: ATSDLGQSTDTQY

J gene: TRBJ2-3
V gene: TRBV7-3
D gene: TRBD2
clone size: .
CDR3 length: 12
CDR3 protein: ASRRGGDTDTQY

J gene: TRBJ2-5
V gene: TRBV5-4
D gene: TRBD2
clone size: few
CDR3 length: 13
CDR3 protein: ASSLTSGLQETQY

J gene: TRBJ1-5
V gene: TRBV20-1
D gene: .
clone size: many
CDR3 length: 12
CDR3 protein: SATQDSVNQPQH